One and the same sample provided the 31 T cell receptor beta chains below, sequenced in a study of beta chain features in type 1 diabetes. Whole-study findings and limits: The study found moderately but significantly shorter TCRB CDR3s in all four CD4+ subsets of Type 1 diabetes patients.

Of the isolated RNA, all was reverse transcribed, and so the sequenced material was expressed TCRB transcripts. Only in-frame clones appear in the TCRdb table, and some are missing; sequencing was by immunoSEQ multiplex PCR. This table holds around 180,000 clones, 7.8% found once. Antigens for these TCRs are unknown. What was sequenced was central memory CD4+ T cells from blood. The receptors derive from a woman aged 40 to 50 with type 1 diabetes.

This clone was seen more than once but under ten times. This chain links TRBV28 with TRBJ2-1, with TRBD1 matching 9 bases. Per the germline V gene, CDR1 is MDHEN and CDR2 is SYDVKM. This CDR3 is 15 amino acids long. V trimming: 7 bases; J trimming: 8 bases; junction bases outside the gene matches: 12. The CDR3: CASTPGTGFLDEQFF. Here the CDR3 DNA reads TGTGCCAGCACTCCGGGGACAGGGTTCTTGGATGAGCAGTTCTTC.

The CDR3 sequence: CASSKGYGLGVSTGELFF. The CDR3 region has the DNA TGTGCCAGCAGCAAAGGGTATGGGCTCGGGGTGAGCACCGGGGAGCTGTTTTTT. The chain joins TRBV21-1 to TRBJ2-2; the table gives TRBD2 as D, unverified against the DNA. TRBV21-1 is flagged as a pseudogene. CDR3 length equals 18 residues.

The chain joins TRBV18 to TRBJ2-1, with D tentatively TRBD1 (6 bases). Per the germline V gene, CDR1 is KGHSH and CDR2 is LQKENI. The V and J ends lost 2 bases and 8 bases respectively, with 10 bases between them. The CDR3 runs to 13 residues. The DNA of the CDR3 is TGTGCCAGCTCACCAGGCAGGGGAGATGAGCAGTTCTTC. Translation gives CASSPGRGDEQFF.

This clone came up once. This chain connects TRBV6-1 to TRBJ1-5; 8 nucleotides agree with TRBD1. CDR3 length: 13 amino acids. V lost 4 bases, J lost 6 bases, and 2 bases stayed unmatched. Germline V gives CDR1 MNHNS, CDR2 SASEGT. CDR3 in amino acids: CASSAQGAQPQHF. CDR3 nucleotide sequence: TGTGCCAGCAGTGCTCAGGGGGCTCAGCCCCAGCATTTT.

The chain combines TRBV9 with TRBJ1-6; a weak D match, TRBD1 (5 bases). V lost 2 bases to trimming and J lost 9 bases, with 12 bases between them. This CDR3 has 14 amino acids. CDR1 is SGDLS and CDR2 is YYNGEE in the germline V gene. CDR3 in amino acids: CASSVWGDGSPLHF. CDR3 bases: TGTGCCAGCAGCGTGTGGGGGGACGGTTCACCCCTCCACTTT.

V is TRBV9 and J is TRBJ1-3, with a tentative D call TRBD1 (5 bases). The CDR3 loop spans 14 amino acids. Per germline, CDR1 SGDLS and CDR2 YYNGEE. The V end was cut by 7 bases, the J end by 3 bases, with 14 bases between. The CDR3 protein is CASGAQGGGNTIYF. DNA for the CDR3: TGTGCCAGCGGGGCCCAGGGAGGTGGAAACACCATATATTTT.

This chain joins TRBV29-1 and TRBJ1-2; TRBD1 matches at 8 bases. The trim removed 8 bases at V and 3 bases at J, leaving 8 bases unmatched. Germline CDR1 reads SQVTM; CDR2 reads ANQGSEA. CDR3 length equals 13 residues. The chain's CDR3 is CSSVDRVDYGYTF. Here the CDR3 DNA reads TGCAGCTCCGTGGACAGGGTCGACTATGGCTACACCTTC.

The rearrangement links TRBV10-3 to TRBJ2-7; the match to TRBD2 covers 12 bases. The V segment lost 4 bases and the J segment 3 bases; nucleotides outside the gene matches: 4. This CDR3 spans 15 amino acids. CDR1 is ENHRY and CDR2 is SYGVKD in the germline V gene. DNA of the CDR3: TGTGCCATCAGTGGCACTAGCGGGAGGAGCTACGAGCAGTACTTC. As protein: CAISGTSGRSYEQYF.

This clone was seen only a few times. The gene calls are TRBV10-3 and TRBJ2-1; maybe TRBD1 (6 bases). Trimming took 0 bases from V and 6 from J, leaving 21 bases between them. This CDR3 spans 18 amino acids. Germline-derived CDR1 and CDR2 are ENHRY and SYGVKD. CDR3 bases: TGTGCCATCAGTGAGTCCCCGGCGAACAGCCCAGGGGCCAATGAGCAGTTCTTC. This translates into CAISESPANSPGANEQFF.

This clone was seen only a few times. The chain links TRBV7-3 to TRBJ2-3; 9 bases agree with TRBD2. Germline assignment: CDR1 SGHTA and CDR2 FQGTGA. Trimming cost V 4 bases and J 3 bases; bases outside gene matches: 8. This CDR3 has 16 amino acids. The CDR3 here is CASSSLAGVETDTQYF. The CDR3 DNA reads TGTGCCAGCAGCTCGTTAGCGGGAGTGGAGACAGATACGCAGTATTTT.

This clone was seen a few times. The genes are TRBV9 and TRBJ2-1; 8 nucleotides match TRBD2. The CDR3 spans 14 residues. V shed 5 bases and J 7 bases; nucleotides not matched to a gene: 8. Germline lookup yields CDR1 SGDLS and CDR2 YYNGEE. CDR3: CASSLSGVRNEQFF. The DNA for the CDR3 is TGTGCCAGCAGTCTTAGCGGGGTGAGGAATGAGCAGTTCTTC.

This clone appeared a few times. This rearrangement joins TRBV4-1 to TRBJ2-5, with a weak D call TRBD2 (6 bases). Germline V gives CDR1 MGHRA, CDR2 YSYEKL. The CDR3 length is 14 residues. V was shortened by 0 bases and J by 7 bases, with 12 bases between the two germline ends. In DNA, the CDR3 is TGCGCCAGCAGCCAAGAGGAGGGTACGGGGACCCAGTACTTC. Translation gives CASSQEEGTGTQYF.

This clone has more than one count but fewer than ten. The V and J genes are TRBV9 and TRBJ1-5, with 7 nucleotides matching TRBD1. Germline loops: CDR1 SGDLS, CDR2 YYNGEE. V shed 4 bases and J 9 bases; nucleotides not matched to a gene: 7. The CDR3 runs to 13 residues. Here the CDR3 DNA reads TGTGCCAGCAGCCTCACAGGGGATGGGCCCCAGCATTTT. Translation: CASSLTGDGPQHF.

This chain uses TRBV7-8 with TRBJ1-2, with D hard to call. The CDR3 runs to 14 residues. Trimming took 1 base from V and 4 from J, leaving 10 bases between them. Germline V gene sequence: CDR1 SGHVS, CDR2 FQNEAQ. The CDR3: CASSLEAGRYGYTF. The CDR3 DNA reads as TGTGCCAGCAGCTTAGAGGCGGGTCGCTATGGCTACACCTTC.

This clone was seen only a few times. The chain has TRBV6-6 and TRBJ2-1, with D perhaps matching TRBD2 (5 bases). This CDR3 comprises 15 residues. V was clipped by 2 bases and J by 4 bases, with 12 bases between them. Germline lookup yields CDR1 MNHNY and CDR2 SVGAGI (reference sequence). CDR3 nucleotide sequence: TGTGCCAGCAGTTACGGACTGAGCATATACAATGAGCAGTTCTTC. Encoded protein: CASSYGLSIYNEQFF.

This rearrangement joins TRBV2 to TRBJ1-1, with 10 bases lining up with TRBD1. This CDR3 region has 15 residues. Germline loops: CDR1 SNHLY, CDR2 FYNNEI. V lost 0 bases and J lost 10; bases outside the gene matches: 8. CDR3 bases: TGTGCCAGCAGTGAAGCGGGACAGGGGAGGCGAGGAGCTTTCTTT. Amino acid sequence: CASSEAGQGRRGAFF.

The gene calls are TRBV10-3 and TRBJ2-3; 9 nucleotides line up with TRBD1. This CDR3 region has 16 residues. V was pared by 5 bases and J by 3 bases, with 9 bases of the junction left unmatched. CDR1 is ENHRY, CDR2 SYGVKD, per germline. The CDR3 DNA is TGTGCCATCAGTATACAGCCGGGACAGGGAACAGATACGCAGTATTTT. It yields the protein CAISIQPGQGTDTQYF.

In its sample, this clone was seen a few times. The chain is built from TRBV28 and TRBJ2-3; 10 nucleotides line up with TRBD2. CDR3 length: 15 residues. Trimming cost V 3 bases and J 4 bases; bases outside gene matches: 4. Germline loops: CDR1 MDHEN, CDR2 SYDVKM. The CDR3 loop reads CASSFSGGASDTQYF. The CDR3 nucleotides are TGTGCCAGCAGTTTCAGCGGGGGGGCCTCAGATACGCAGTATTTT.

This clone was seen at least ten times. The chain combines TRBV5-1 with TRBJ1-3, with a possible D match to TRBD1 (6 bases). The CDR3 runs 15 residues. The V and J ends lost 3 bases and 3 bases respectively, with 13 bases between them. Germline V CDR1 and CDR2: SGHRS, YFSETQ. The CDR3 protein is CASSSGTSDGNTIYF. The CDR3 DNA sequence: TGCGCCAGCAGCTCGGGGACAAGCGATGGAAACACCATATATTTT.

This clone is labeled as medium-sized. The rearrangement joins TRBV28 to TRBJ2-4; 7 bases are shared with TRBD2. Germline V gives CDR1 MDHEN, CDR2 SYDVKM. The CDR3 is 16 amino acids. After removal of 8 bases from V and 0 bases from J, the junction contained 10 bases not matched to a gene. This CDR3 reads CASLGGGGLAKNIQYF. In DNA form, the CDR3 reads TGTGCCAGCCTAGGTGGGGGGGGATTAGCCAAAAACATTCAGTACTTC.

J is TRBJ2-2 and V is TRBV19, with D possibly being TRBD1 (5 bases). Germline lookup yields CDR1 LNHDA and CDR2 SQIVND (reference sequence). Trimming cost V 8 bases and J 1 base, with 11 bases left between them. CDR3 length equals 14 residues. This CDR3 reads CASETVRNTGELFF. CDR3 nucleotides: TGTGCCAGTGAGACAGTTCGGAACACCGGGGAGCTGTTTTTT.

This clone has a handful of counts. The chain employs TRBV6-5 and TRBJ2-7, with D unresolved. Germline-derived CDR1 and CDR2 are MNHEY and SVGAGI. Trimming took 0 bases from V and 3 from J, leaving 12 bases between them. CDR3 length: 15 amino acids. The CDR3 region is CASSYSLGISYEQYF. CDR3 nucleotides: TGTGCCAGCAGTTACTCATTGGGCATAAGCTACGAGCAGTACTTC.

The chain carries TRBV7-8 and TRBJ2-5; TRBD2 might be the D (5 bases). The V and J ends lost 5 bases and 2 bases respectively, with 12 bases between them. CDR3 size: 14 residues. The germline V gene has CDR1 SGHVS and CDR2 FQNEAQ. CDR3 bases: TGTGCCAGCAGCCTTAGGAGGCATCAAGAGACCCAGTACTTC. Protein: CASSLRRHQETQYF.

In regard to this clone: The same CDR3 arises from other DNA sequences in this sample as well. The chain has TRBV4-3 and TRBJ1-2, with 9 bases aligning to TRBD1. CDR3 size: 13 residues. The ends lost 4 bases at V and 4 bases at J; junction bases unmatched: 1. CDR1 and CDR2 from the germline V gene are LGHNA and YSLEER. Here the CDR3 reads CASSPTGGYGYTF. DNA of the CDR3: TGCGCCAGCAGCCCGACAGGGGGCTATGGCTACACCTTC.

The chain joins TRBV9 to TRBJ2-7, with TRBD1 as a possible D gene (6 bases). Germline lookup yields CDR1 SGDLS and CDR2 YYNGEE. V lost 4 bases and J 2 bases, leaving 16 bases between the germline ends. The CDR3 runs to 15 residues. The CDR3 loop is CASSLAGTPPYEQYF. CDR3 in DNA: TGTGCCAGCAGCTTGGCCGGGACACCTCCCTACGAGCAGTACTTC.

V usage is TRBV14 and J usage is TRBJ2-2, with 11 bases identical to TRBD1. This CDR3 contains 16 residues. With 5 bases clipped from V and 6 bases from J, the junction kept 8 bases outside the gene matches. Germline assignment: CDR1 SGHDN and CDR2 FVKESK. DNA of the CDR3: TGTGCCAGCAGCTCCCGGACAGGGGGCTACGCCGGGGAGCTGTTTTTT. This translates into CASSSRTGGYAGELFF.

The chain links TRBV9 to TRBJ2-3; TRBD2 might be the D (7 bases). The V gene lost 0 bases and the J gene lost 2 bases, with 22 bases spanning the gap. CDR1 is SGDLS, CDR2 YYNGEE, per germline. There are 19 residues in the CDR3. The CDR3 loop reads CASSVEGGARRRYTDTQYF. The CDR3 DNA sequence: TGTGCCAGCAGCGTAGAGGGGGGGGCCCGCAGGAGGTACACAGATACGCAGTATTTT.

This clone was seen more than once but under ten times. The CDR3 DNA reads as TGTGCCATCACCCTAGGGACAGGGCGTGAAGCTTTCTTT. Translated: CAITLGTGREAFF. The chain employs TRBV10-3 and TRBJ1-1; 9 bases align to TRBD1. CDR3 length equals 13 residues. Trimming cost V 7 bases and J 7 bases; bases outside gene matches: 7. Germline V gene data show CDR1 as ENHRY and CDR2 as SYGVKD.

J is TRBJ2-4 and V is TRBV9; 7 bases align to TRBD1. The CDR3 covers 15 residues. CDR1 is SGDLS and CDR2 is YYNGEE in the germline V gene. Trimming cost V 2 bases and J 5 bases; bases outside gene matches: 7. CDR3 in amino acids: CASSVRTGGQNIQYF. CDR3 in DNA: TGTGCCAGCAGCGTTCGGACAGGAGGCCAAAACATTCAGTACTTC.

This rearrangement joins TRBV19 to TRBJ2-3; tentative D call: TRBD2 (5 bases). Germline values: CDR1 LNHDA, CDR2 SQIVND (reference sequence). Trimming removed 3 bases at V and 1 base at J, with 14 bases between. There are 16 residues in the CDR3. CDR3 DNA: TGTGCCAGTAGTATGGGTCCTAACGGGGGCACAGATACGCAGTATTTT. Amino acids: CASSMGPNGGTDTQYF.

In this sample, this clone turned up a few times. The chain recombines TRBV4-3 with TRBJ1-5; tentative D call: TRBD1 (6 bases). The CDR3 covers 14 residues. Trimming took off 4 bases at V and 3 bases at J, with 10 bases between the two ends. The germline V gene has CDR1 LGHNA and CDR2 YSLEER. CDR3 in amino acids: CASSPDSFNQPQHF. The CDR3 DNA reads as TGCGCCAGCAGCCCGGACAGCTTCAATCAGCCCCAGCATTTT.